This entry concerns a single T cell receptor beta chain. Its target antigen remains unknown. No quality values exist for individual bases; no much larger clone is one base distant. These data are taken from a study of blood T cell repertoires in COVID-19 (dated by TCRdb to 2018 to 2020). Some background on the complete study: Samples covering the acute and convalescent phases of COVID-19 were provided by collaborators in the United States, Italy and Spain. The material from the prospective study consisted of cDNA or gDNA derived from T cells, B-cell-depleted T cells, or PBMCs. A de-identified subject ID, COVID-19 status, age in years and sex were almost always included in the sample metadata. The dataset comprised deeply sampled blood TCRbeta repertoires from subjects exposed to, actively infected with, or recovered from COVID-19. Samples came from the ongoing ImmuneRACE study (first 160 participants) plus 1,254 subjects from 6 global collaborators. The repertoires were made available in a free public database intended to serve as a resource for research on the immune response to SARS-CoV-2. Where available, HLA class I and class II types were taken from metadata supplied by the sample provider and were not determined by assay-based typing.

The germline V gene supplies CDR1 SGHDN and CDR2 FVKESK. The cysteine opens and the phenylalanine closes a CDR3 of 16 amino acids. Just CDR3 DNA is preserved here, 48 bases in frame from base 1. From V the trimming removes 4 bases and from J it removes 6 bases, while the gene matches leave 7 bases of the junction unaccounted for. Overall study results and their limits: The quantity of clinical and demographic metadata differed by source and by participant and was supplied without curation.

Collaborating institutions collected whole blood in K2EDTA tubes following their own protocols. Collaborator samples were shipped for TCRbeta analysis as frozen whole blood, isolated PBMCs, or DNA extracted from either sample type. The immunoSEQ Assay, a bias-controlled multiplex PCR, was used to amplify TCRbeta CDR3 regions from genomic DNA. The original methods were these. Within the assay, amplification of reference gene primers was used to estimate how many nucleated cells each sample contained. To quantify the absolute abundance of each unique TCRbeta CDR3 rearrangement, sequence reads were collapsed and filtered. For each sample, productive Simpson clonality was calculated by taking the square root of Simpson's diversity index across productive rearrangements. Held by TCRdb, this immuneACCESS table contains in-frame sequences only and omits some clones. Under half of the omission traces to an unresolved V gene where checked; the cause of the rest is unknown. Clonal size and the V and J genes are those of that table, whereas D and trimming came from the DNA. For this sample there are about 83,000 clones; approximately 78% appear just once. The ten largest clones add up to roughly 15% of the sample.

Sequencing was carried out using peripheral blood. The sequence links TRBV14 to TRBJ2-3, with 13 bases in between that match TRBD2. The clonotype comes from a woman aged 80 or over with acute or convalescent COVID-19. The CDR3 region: CASSLRTSGGMDTQYF. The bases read TGTGCCAGCAGCCTCCGGACTAGCGGGGGAATGGATACGCAGTATTTT.